This T cell receptor (beta chain) was retrieved from a study of blood T cell repertoires in COVID-19. Turning to the study itself: The United States, Italy and Spain supplied acute and convalescent COVID-19 samples. The cDNA or gDNA used as material had been derived from T cells, B-cell-depleted T cells, or PBMCs.

In the source study's methods: Nucleated cell number was recorded as an estimate derived from reference gene primer amplification. Libraries were prepared by immunoSEQ multiplex PCR; TCRdb keeps only in-frame clonotypes and omits some of them. Clone size and the V and J calls come from that table; the DNA yielded D and trimming. Here the sample spans some 240,000 clones, roughly 80% being singletons. CDR3 size: 16 residues. Per the germline V gene, CDR1 is KGHSH and CDR2 is LQKENI. The ends lost 3 bases at V and 4 bases at J; junction bases unmatched: 7. This sequence joins TRBV18 and TRBJ1-3; 9 nucleotides align to TRBD1. Sequencing was done on a sample of peripheral blood. This TCR came from a woman aged 55-69 years with active or convalescent COVID-19. CDR3 DNA sequence: TGTGCCAGCTCACCTAGCGGGACAGGGAACGGAAACACCATATATTTT. This encodes CASSPSGTGNGNTIYF.